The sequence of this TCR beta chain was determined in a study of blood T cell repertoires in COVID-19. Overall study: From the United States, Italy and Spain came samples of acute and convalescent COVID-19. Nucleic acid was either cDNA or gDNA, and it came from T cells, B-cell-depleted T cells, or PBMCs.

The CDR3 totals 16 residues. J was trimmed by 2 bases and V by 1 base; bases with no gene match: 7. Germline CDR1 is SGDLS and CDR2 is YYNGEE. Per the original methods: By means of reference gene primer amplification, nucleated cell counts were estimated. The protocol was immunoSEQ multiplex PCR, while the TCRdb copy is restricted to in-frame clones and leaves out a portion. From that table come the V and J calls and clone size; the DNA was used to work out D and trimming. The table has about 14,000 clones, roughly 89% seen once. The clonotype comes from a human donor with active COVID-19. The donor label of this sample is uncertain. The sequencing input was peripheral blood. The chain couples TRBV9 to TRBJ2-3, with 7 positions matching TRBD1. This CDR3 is CASSVSKGQLTDTQYF. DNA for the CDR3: TGTGCCAGCAGCGTATCGAAGGGACAGCTCACAGATACGCAGTATTTT.